This T cell receptor (beta chain) was documented in a study of CD8+CD57+ T cells in acquired aplastic anemia. Study overall: Around 3.5 ug was the average amount of DNA from sorted CD4+ and CD8+ cells.

The germline V and J ends were trimmed by 5 bases and 2 bases, with 13 bases remaining between them. Germline CDR1 and CDR2: SQVTM and ANQGSEA. The CDR3 is made up of 13 amino acids. Template material for TCR beta VDJ and CDR3 profiling consisted of genomic DNA. TCRdb called the reads again in MiXCR, with one record for every CDR3 protein. The data contain around 130,000 distinct CDR3 sequences, about 60% of them singletons. All sequencing subjects had displayed CD8+CD57+ cell expansion on flow cytometry. Patients were therapy-naive when their blood was sampled. By share, this clonotype ranks as medium-sized.

This receptor was obtained from a human donor with aplastic anemia. The material sequenced was sorted CD4+, CD8+, or CD8+CD57+ T cells (not recorded which) from PBMCs. J is TRBJ2-7 and V is TRBV29-1; no definite D call. CDR3 loop: CSVHDGLTYEQYF. Written as DNA, the CDR3 is TGCAGCGTTCATGACGGGCTCACCTACGAGCAGTACTTC.